The 21 T cell receptor beta chains below all came from one sample that was sequenced in a study of cytomegalovirus exposure and HLA in healthy donors. A multiplex PCR was run with 60 Vbeta primers and 13 Jbeta primers. The assay was immunoSEQ multiplex PCR, and TCRdb's table has in-frame clones only and misses some. The repertoire includes about 70,000 clones, around 68% of them detected once, and over 9.5% sits in the top ten. What was sequenced was PBMCs. The receptors come from a woman between 25 and 40 years old in good health and CMV-seronegative.

This clone was detected only a few times. The chain uses TRBV30 and TRBJ1-6; 8 nucleotides agree with TRBD1. V shed 2 bases and J 3 bases; nucleotides not matched to a gene: 3. The CDR3 is 15 amino acids. Germline assignment: CDR1 GTSNPN and CDR2 SVGIG (reference sequence). Here the CDR3 reads CAWSRTGNYNSPLHF. For the CDR3, the DNA is TGTGCCTGGAGTCGGACAGGGAACTATAATTCACCCCTCCACTTT.

V is TRBV5-6 and J is TRBJ1-2; TRBD1 is a possible D gene (6 bases). The CDR3 sequence is 14 residues long. Trimming took 2 bases from V and 2 from J, leaving 10 bases between them. Germline V CDR1 and CDR2: SGHDT, YYEEEE. CDR3 in DNA: TGTGCCAGCAGCTTCGCAGGGGTGAACTATGGCTACACCTTC. Translated, it gives CASSFAGVNYGYTF.

This clone occurred a few times. This sequence joins TRBV6-6 and TRBJ2-3; tentatively, D is TRBD2 (5 bases). Germline CDR1 is MNHNY and CDR2 is SVGAGI (reference sequence). The CDR3 contains 14 residues. The V and J ends lost 0 bases and 2 bases respectively, with 6 bases between them. DNA for the CDR3: TGTGCCAGCAGTTACTCTAGCGCCACAGATACGCAGTATTTT. Its translation is CASSYSSATDTQYF.

V is TRBV7-9 and J is TRBJ2-1, with D tentatively TRBD1 (6 bases). CDR1 SEHNR and CDR2 FQNEAQ come from the germline V gene (reference sequence). This CDR3 has 14 residues. Deletions cut 3 bases from V and 6 bases from J, with 12 bases between. The CDR3 coding sequence is TGTGCCAGCAGCTTTGATCAGGGGCTCAATGAGCAGTTCTTC. It specifies CASSFDQGLNEQFF.

This clone has just a few counts. The chain recombines TRBV5-5 with TRBJ2-1; 8 positions agree with TRBD1. Looked up from germline, CDR1 is SGHKS and CDR2 is YYEKEE (reference sequence). This CDR3 is 15 amino acids long. The trim removed 4 bases at V and 7 bases at J, leaving 10 bases unmatched. The CDR3 DNA is TGTGCCAGCAGCCAAAACAGGGGGTCGGGTAATGAGCAGTTCTTC. It specifies CASSQNRGSGNEQFF.

The chain combines TRBV18 with TRBJ1-5; 8 bases map to TRBD1. This CDR3 spans 16 amino acids. The germline V gene encodes CDR1 KGHSH and CDR2 LQKENI. J lost 3 bases, V lost 4 bases, and 8 bases had no gene match. The CDR3 is CASSLRRTGINQPQHF. CDR3 coding DNA: TGTGCCAGCTCACTACGGAGGACAGGGATCAATCAGCCCCAGCATTTT. Looking up the rest from reference TRBV18 and TRBJ1-5 gives the full variable domain: NAGVMQNPRHLVRRRGQEARLRCSPMKGHSHVYWYRQLPEEGLKFMVYLQKENIIDESGMPKERFSAEFPKEGPSILRIQQVVRGDSAAYFCASSLRRTGINQPQHFGDGTRLSIL.

This clone has a single count. A read error may produce the germline difference seen at one junction end. This same CDR3 is encoded by further DNA sequences in the sample. The V gene is TRBV30, the J gene TRBJ1-6; tentatively, D is TRBD1 (6 bases). Per the germline V gene, CDR1 is GTSNPN and CDR2 is SVGIG (reference sequence). The CDR3 consists of 14 residues. As DNA, the CDR3 is TGTGCCTGGAGTGTAGGACAGAAAAATTCCCCCCTCCACTTT. It codes for CAWSVGQKNSPLHF.

The chain uses TRBV14 and TRBJ1-3; no clear D gene. From germline, CDR1 is SGHDN and CDR2 FVKESK. Trimming pared 5 bases from V and 6 bases from J, leaving 5 bases between. The CDR3 extends over 11 amino acids. The CDR3, as DNA: TGTGCCAGCAGCGTCCTAAACACCATATATTTT. Translation gives CASSVLNTIYF.

This chain uses TRBV5-8 with TRBJ2-3, with 9 positions matching TRBD1. J gave up 3 bases and V 5 bases, and 4 bases lay outside the gene matches. The CDR3 consists of 14 residues. The germline CDR1 and CDR2 sequences are SGHTS and YDEGEE. CDR3: CASSWGQGTDTQYF. The CDR3 DNA follows: TGTGCCAGCAGTTGGGGACAGGGAACAGATACGCAGTATTTT.

A single count supports this clone. The chain joins TRBV30 to TRBJ2-7; no clear D gene. V was clipped by 2 bases and J by 6 bases, with 11 bases between them. The CDR3 is 12 amino acids. Germline V lookup: CDR1 GTSNPN, CDR2 SVGIG (reference sequence). The CDR3 reads CAWSPFTGEQYF. CDR3 bases: TGTGCCTGGAGTCCCTTTACTGGCGAGCAGTACTTC.

The chain is built from TRBV28 and TRBJ2-2; 12 bases are shared with TRBD2. Trimming cost V 5 bases and J 2 bases; bases outside gene matches: 6. The CDR3 extends over 17 amino acids. CDR1 and CDR2 from the germline V gene are MDHEN and SYDVKM. CDR3 loop: CASSTSGGPSNTGELFF. In DNA, the CDR3 is TGTGCCAGCAGTACTAGCGGGGGGCCATCCAACACCGGGGAGCTGTTTTTT.

V and J are TRBV2 and TRBJ2-4; 7 bases are shared with TRBD1. This CDR3 has 13 amino acids. Germline values: CDR1 SNHLY, CDR2 FYNNEI. The V and J ends lost 8 bases and 11 bases, in that order; junction bases with no gene match: 12. The CDR3 bases are TGTGCCAGCGATGGACAGGCCCAATCCGTTCAGTACTTC. Amino acids: CASDGQAQSVQYF.

V usage is TRBV5-6 and J usage is TRBJ2-1, with a possible D match to TRBD1 (6 bases). This CDR3 has 17 residues. Per the germline V gene, CDR1 is SGHDT and CDR2 is YYEEEE. The V end was cut by 1 base, the J end by 9 bases, with 23 bases between. The CDR3: CASSLSSRVGGRFEQFF. For the CDR3, the DNA is TGTGCCAGCAGCTTGTCGTCACGGGTAGGGGGACGCTTTGAGCAGTTCTTC.

With regard to this clone: Relative to the germline gene, one junction end is altered; a read error may explain this. V and J are TRBV6-5 and TRBJ2-3; D is unclear. This CDR3 has 14 amino acids. The germline V gene has CDR1 MNHEY and CDR2 SVGAGI. CDR3 bases: TGTGCCGGCAGTTACGATCTAGACACAGATACGCAGTATTTT. It translates to CAGSYDLDTDTQYF.

The chain couples TRBV5-4 to TRBJ2-3; TRBD1 matches 10 bases. Germline-derived CDR1 and CDR2 are SGHNT and YYREEE (reference sequence). The CDR3 covers 17 residues. V trimming: 4 bases; J trimming: 3 bases; junction bases outside the gene matches: 11. In DNA, the CDR3 is TGTGCCAGCAGCCTCCCCCCGGGACAGGGGTTGACAGATACGCAGTATTTT. Translation gives CASSLPPGQGLTDTQYF.

The chain has TRBV7-6 and TRBJ2-3; weak D call: TRBD1 (6 bases). Germline assignment: CDR1 SGHVS and CDR2 FNYEAQ. The CDR3 has 14 amino acids. Trimming pared 4 bases from V and 2 bases from J, leaving 10 bases between. CDR3 DNA sequence: TGTGCCAGCAGCTCGGACAGCCACACAGATACGCAGTATTTT. This translates into CASSSDSHTDTQYF.

The chain carries TRBV5-8 and TRBJ1-5; TRBD1 matches 10 bases. V lost 4 bases, J lost 7 bases, and 11 bases stayed unmatched. This CDR3 contains 16 residues. CDR1 is SGHTS and CDR2 is YDEGEE in the germline V gene. The CDR3 DNA is TGTGCCAGCAGCAACGGGACAGGGGTTGTTGGACAGCCCCAGCATTTT. It is translated as CASSNGTGVVGQPQHF.

This clone was seen only once. The CDR3 DNA is TGTGCCAGCAGCCCCGGACAGGGCCCAAACGAGCAGTACTTC. It encodes CASSPGQGPNEQYF. The chain combines TRBV7-2 with TRBJ2-7; TRBD1 agrees at 8 bases. Trimming took 5 bases from V and 5 from J; bases not matched to a gene: 8. This CDR3 region has 14 residues. Germline CDR1 and CDR2: SGHTA and FQGNSA. Full variable domain (remainder filled in from reference TRBV7-2 and TRBJ2-7): GAGVSQSPSNKVTEKGKDVELRCDPISGHTALYWYRQSLGQGLEFLIYFQGNSAPDKSGLPSDRFSAERTGGSVSTLTIQRTQQEDSAVYLCASSPGQGPNEQYFGPGTRLTVT.

This chain joins TRBV9 and TRBJ2-7; 11 nucleotides agree with TRBD1. The trim removed 1 base at V and 6 bases at J, leaving 3 bases unmatched. Germline V gene sequence: CDR1 SGDLS, CDR2 YYNGEE. The CDR3 length is 14 residues. The CDR3 sequence: CASSVTGTGGEQYF. The CDR3 coding sequence is TGTGCCAGCAGCGTAACCGGGACAGGGGGCGAGCAGTACTTC. Full variable domain (rest looked up from reference TRBV9 and TRBJ2-7): DSGVTQTPKHLITATGQRVTLRCSPRSGDLSVYWYQQSLDQGLQFLIQYYNGEERAKGNILERFSAQQFPDLHSELNLSSLELGDSALYFCASSVTGTGGEQYFGPGTRLTVT.

This clone was recorded once. The V call is TRBV11-2, the J call TRBJ2-3; maybe TRBD2 (6 bases). The length of the CDR3 is 15 residues. V lost 4 bases, J lost 1 base, and 12 bases lay in between. In germline, CDR1 is SGHAT, CDR2 FQNNGV. The CDR3 nucleotides read TGTGCCAGCAGCTCCCCGGGCGGGGGCACAGATACGCAGTATTTT. Translation gives CASSSPGGGTDTQYF.

V and J are TRBV28 and TRBJ2-1; 7 bases align to TRBD1. V lost 3 bases, J lost 8 bases, and 10 bases stayed unmatched. The V gene's germline CDR1 is MDHEN and CDR2 SYDVKM. The CDR3 runs 15 residues. DNA for the CDR3: TGTGCCAGCAGTTTGAGCAGACAGGGAAGACATGAGCAGTTCTTC. It yields the protein CASSLSRQGRHEQFF.